Following are 26 T cell receptor beta chains from one sample sequenced in a study of T-cell reconstitution after alpha-beta-depleted transplantation in children (dated by TCRdb to about 2016). The library came from PCR. TCRdb records Illumina HiSeq 2500 as the sequencer. To normalize quantification of the TCRbeta repertoire, the TCR libraries were built with molecular barcoding that relied on unique molecular identifiers. The public reads were reanalyzed by TCRdb: fastp trimming at Q25, MiXCR alignment, in-frame beta chains only. Records with the same CDR3 protein are collapsed into one entry carrying the most frequent genes and DNA. The sample has 450,000 to 550,000 distinct CDR3 sequences on record, about an eighth of them singletons. The top ten clonotypes cover around 15% of the sample. The meaning of the sample's treatment or condition label: allogeneic hematopoietic cell transplantation with graft depleted of TCRalphabeta T cells and CD19 B cells.

The source was PBMCs, mostly from graft donor cells, collected 180 days after TCRalphabeta/CD19-depleted stem cell transplant. The receptors stem from a female patient aged 2-9 years who had a stem cell transplant for aplastic anemia, so the T cells may come from the graft donor.

V usage is TRBV10-3 and J usage is TRBJ2-1; TRBD1 agrees at 7 bases. Trimming at V came to 2 bases and at J to 4 bases, leaving 2 bases not matched to a gene. This CDR3 comprises 14 residues. Germline CDR1 ENHRY, CDR2 SYGVKD. This chain's CDR3 is CAISETGQYNEQFF. The DNA for the CDR3 is TGTGCCATCAGTGAGACGGGACAGTACAATGAGCAGTTCTTC.

This clonotype has a handful of counts. One end of the junction fails to match germline, which may point to a read error. This rearrangement joins TRBV2 to TRBJ2-1; D unresolved. The CDR3 covers 15 residues. Germline-derived CDR1 and CDR2 are SNHLY and FYNNEI. The DNA for the CDR3 is TGTGCCAGCAGTGAGGGCAGCCACTCCTTCAATGAGCAGTTCTTC. It codes for CASSEGSHSFNEQFF.

This clonotype was picked up a small number of times. The V call is TRBV7-6, the J call TRBJ2-5; 10 bases are a match to TRBD1. The CDR3 has 13 amino acids. CDR1 and CDR2 from the germline V gene are SGHVS and FNYEAQ. Trimming removed 6 bases from V and 8 bases from J; junction bases left unmatched: 6. CDR3 amino acids: CASRGGQGYTQYF. The CDR3 coding sequence is TGTGCCAGCAGGGGGGGACAGGGGTACACCCAGTACTTC.

This clonotype has a count of ten or more. The rearrangement joins TRBV20-1 to TRBJ1-2; perhaps TRBD1 as D (5 bases). The CDR3 covers 13 residues. Germline CDR1 DFQATT, CDR2 SNEGSKA (reference sequence). V was clipped by 0 bases and J by 0 bases, with 5 bases between them. CDR3 bases: TGCAGTGCTAGAGAGGGGGCTAACTATGGCTACACCTTC. It is translated as CSAREGANYGYTF.

A note on this clonotype: One end of the junction does not line up with germline, which may come from a read error. The V gene is TRBV12-3 or TRBV12-4, the J gene TRBJ1-1; perhaps TRBD1 as D (6 bases). The CDR3 has 14 amino acids. The CDR3 DNA follows: TGTGCCACCAAGTTCCAGGGGCCGAACTCTGAAGCTTTCTTT. Protein: CATKFQGPNSEAFF.

Comment on this clonotype: At one boundary the junction diverges from the germline segment, which might be a read error. V gene TRBV3-1 combines with J gene TRBJ2-1, with 7 bases fitting TRBD2. Germline V CDR1 and CDR2: LGHDT, YNNKEL (reference sequence). The CDR3 spans 15 residues. DNA for the CDR3: TGTGCCTGCAGCCAAGCTAGCGGCTCCTACAATGAGCAGTTCTTC. Translation: CACSQASGSYNEQFF.

J is TRBJ2-3 and V is TRBV12-5; either TRBD1 or TRBD2 may fit D (6 bases each). The CDR3 consists of 21 residues. Between the trimmed V and J ends, which lost 0 bases and 1 base, there was a span of 26 bases. Germline values: CDR1 LGHNT, CDR2 FRNRAP. The CDR3 DNA sequence: TGTGCTAGTGGTTTGGTACCCTCCTTACGGGGGCCTAAGGAGGGCACAGATACGCAGTATTTT. Its protein is CASGLVPSLRGPKEGTDTQYF.

There are many counts of this clonotype. The V and J genes are TRBV29-1 and TRBJ2-4, with D perhaps given as TRBD1 or TRBD2 (5 bases each). V was pared by 1 base and J by 0 bases, with 13 bases between. Germline loops: CDR1 SQVTM, CDR2 ANQGSEA. The CDR3 loop spans 16 amino acids. The CDR3 here is CSVEGGEQLAKNIQYF. The CDR3, as DNA: TGCAGCGTTGAAGGAGGGGAGCAACTAGCCAAAAACATTCAGTACTTC.

The chain couples TRBV12-3 or TRBV12-4 to TRBJ2-1, with D perhaps matching TRBD1 (6 bases). The V gene lost 6 bases and the J gene lost 6 bases, with 15 bases spanning the gap. The CDR3 runs 14 residues. Written as DNA, the CDR3 is TGTGCCAGCAGGGGACACGGGGCCCGCAATGAGCAGTTCTTC. It is translated as CASRGHGARNEQFF.

This clonotype has more than one count but fewer than ten. In DNA form, the CDR3 reads TGCAGTGCTATTGATTGGGGCAGGGGTTCGACCCAGTACTTC. It yields the protein CSAIDWGRGSTQYF. The rearrangement joins TRBV20-1 to TRBJ2-5, with a possible D match to TRBD1 (6 bases). The CDR3 has 14 amino acids. V gave up 4 bases and J gave up 7 bases, with 19 bases separating them. Germline-derived CDR1 and CDR2 are DFQATT and SNEGSKA (reference sequence).

In this sample, this clonotype turned up many times. The rearrangement links TRBV29-1 to TRBJ2-2; 8 bases align to TRBD1. Germline loops: CDR1 SQVTM, CDR2 ANQGSEA. V dropped 0 bases and J dropped 5; count of bases not matched to a gene: 11. There are 17 residues in the CDR3. The CDR3 protein is CSVEDWGLTGVTGELFF. CDR3 DNA sequence: TGCAGCGTTGAAGATTGGGGCTTGACAGGGGTGACCGGGGAGCTGTTTTTT.

The rearrangement links TRBV12-3 or TRBV12-4 to TRBJ1-1; D is perhaps TRBD1 (5 bases). V lost 7 bases and J lost 1, with 10 bases in between. The CDR3 is made up of 13 amino acids. The CDR3 protein is CASTPGPNTEAFF. CDR3 in DNA: TGTGCCAGCACCCCGGGACCGAACACTGAAGCTTTCTTT.

The table lists this clonotype with many counts. The J gene is TRBJ2-1, the V gene TRBV7-3, with 10 bases that match TRBD2. Germline CDR1 SGHTA, CDR2 FQGTGA. The CDR3 loop spans 16 amino acids. V was clipped by 5 bases and J by 1 base; unmatched bases: 5. The CDR3 region is CASSPRLAGSYNEQFF. The DNA for the CDR3 is TGTGCCAGCAGCCCCCGACTAGCGGGTTCCTACAATGAGCAGTTCTTC.

This clonotype was recorded at least ten times. The V and J genes are TRBV14 and TRBJ2-1; either TRBD1 or TRBD2 may fit D (5 bases each). The CDR3 is 14 amino acids. Per germline, CDR1 SGHDN and CDR2 FVKESK. With 6 bases removed from V and 8 bases from J, the gap between germline ends came to 17 bases. The CDR3 here is CASSLRDPLDEQFF. CDR3 nucleotides: TGTGCCAGCAGTCTCAGGGACCCTTTGGATGAGCAGTTCTTC.

In this sample, this clonotype turned up a few times. The chain recombines TRBV4-3 with TRBJ1-1, with D possibly matching TRBD1 (5 bases). Per germline, CDR1 LGHNA and CDR2 YSLEER. CDR3 length: 15 residues. Trimming pared 1 base from V and 5 bases from J, leaving 14 bases between. The CDR3 DNA is TGCGCCAGCAGCCAAGTAAAGTCAGGGATTACTGAAGCTTTCTTT. Encoded protein: CASSQVKSGITEAFF.

This clonotype occurred a few times. The V gene is TRBV5-6, the J gene TRBJ2-6; D remains unclear. Trimming cost V 2 bases and J 2 bases, with 26 bases left between them. CDR3 length: 21 amino acids. Per the germline V gene, CDR1 is SGHDT and CDR2 is YYEEEE. The CDR3 coding sequence is TGTGCCAGCAGCTTAGGTTGGGTATCGGCACGGGCAGGCGCTGGGGCCAACGTCCTGACTTTC. It specifies CASSLGWVSARAGAGANVLTF.

The CDR3 sequence: CASSYSRQDRNHEQFF. CDR3 nucleotides: TGTGCCAGCAGTTACTCGAGGCAAGACCGCAACCATGAGCAGTTCTTC. The gene calls are TRBV6-5 and TRBJ2-1; D is ambiguous. The CDR3 spans 16 residues. Trimming took 0 bases from V and 8 from J, leaving 17 bases between them. Germline CDR1 MNHEY, CDR2 SVGAGI.

This clonotype came up many times. This chain uses TRBV20-1 with TRBJ2-3; TRBD1 matches 7 bases. J lost 0 bases, V lost 3 bases, and 9 bases had no gene match. The CDR3 has 16 amino acids. Per the germline V gene, CDR1 is DFQATT and CDR2 is SNEGSKA (reference sequence). CDR3 in DNA: TGCAGTGCTAGCCCCAAGACAGGGCGAAGCACAGATACGCAGTATTTT. Its translation: CSASPKTGRSTDTQYF.

V and J are TRBV20-1 and TRBJ2-5; 8 bases line up with TRBD1. V trimming: 5 bases; J trimming: 9 bases; junction bases outside the gene matches: 14. The germline V gene encodes CDR1 DFQATT and CDR2 SNEGSKA (reference sequence). This CDR3 spans 14 amino acids. Written as DNA, the CDR3 is TGCAGTGCTGCCTGGACAGGGCCATTTCGGGCCCAGTACTTC. It encodes CSAAWTGPFRAQYF.

The sample holds a few counts of this clonotype. The chain recombines TRBV14 with TRBJ1-1; D gene ambiguous. V lost 3 bases to trimming and J lost 0 bases, with 14 bases between them. Germline V gene sequence: CDR1 SGHDN, CDR2 FVKESK. The CDR3 has 16 amino acids. CDR3 amino acids: CASSHVDMGMNTEAFF. The CDR3 coding sequence is TGTGCCAGCAGCCACGTTGACATGGGGATGAACACTGAAGCTTTCTTT.

The sample holds a few counts of this clonotype. V usage is TRBV29-1 and J usage is TRBJ2-3; D is ambiguous. With 6 bases removed from V and 6 bases from J, the gap between germline ends came to 16 bases. The CDR3 extends over 13 amino acids. Germline CDR1 and CDR2: SQVTM and ANQGSEA. The CDR3 nucleotides are TGCAGCGTCGGATCCCGGGTTACGGATACGCAGTATTTT. It encodes CSVGSRVTDTQYF.

This clonotype was picked up a small number of times. The genes are TRBV28 and TRBJ2-7; 12 nucleotides line up with TRBD2. The CDR3 is made up of 15 amino acids. Germline trimming cut 6 bases from V and 2 bases from J; bases unmatched to any gene: 5. Germline-derived CDR1 and CDR2 are MDHEN and SYDVKM. CDR3 amino acids: CASRRTSGTTYEQYF. The CDR3 nucleotides are TGTGCCAGCAGAAGGACTAGCGGGACCACCTACGAGCAGTACTTC.

The chain combines TRBV20-1 with TRBJ2-7; weak D call: TRBD2 (6 bases). Germline-derived CDR1 and CDR2 are DFQATT and SNEGSKA (reference sequence). With 0 bases removed from V and 2 bases from J, the gap between germline ends came to 14 bases. The CDR3 extends over 15 amino acids. CDR3 sequence reads: CSARDTGLDPYEQYF. Written as DNA, the CDR3 is TGCAGTGCTAGAGATACGGGACTCGACCCCTACGAGCAGTACTTC.

The chain carries TRBV7-9 and TRBJ2-6, with 7 bases identical to TRBD2. The germline V gene encodes CDR1 SEHNR and CDR2 FQNEAQ (reference sequence). V was clipped by 1 base and J by 5 bases; unmatched bases: 5. The CDR3 extends over 16 amino acids. This CDR3 reads CASSLVGRGRANVLTF. CDR3 in DNA: TGTGCCAGCAGCTTAGTGGGGAGGGGTAGGGCCAACGTCCTGACTTTC.

The V gene is TRBV5-1, the J gene TRBJ1-1; D unclear. The germline V gene encodes CDR1 SGHRS and CDR2 YFSETQ. The CDR3 is 14 residues long. Trimming removed 1 base at V and 1 base at J, with 8 bases between. CDR3 loop: CASSLFAGNTEAFF. Written as DNA, the CDR3 is TGCGCCAGCAGCTTGTTCGCAGGGAACACTGAAGCTTTCTTT.

This sequence joins TRBV12-3 or TRBV12-4 and TRBJ2-3; D remains ambiguous. V shed 8 bases and J shed 3 bases, with 9 bases lying between them. This CDR3 region has 12 residues. The chain's CDR3 is CASRPRTDTQYF. The CDR3 coding sequence is TGTGCCAGCCGCCCCAGAACAGATACGCAGTATTTT.